These 10 T cell receptor beta chains were sequenced from one sample in a study of T cells in tuberculosis. The table came from immunoSEQ multiplex PCR; TCRdb's copy has only in-frame clones and leaves some out. This table holds 9,500 to 12,000 clones, 94% found once. The specimen was PBMCs. All receptors derive from an adult with tuberculosis.

The CDR3 region is CASRTGDNYGYTF. CDR3 nucleotides: TGTGCCAGCAGGACAGGGGACAACTATGGCTACACCTTC. V and J are TRBV6-1 and TRBJ1-2; 8 positions agree with TRBD1. Germline CDR1 and CDR2: MNHNS and SASEGT. The CDR3 covers 13 residues. J gave up 2 bases and V 6 bases, and 2 bases lay outside the gene matches.

This chain links TRBV7-8 with TRBJ1-2; 9 positions agree with TRBD1. Germline trimming cut 2 bases from V and 3 bases from J; bases unmatched to any gene: 19. Per the germline V gene, CDR1 is SGHVS and CDR2 is FQNEAQ. CDR3 length equals 20 residues. In DNA form, the CDR3 reads TGTGCCAGCAGCTTACGTCCCTCCGGGACGGGGACAGGGTCCCACTATGGCTACACCTTC. It codes for CASSLRPSGTGTGSHYGYTF.

The CDR3 is CASSYSILRGRYGYTF. The CDR3 DNA sequence: TGTGCCAGCAGTTACTCGATCCTGCGAGGGCGCTATGGCTACACCTTC. The chain combines TRBV6-5 with TRBJ1-2; D remains ambiguous. Trimming removed 0 bases at V and 4 bases at J, with 15 bases between. The CDR3 consists of 16 residues. Germline V gene lookup returns CDR1 MNHEY and CDR2 SVGAGI.

The chain recombines TRBV28 with TRBJ1-2; TRBD1 might be the D (5 bases). The CDR3 has 13 residues. Germline lookup yields CDR1 MDHEN and CDR2 SYDVKM. Trimming pared 3 bases from V and 6 bases from J, leaving 11 bases between. The chain's CDR3 is CASSFAGVDGYTF. Here the CDR3 DNA reads TGTGCCAGCAGTTTCGCGGGGGTAGATGGCTACACCTTC.

The gene calls are TRBV5-4 and TRBJ2-2, with D maybe TRBD1 (5 bases). Trimming removed 2 bases at V and 2 bases at J, with 7 bases between. Germline values: CDR1 SGHNT, CDR2 YYREEE (reference sequence). The length of the CDR3 is 14 residues. The CDR3 loop is CASSFDRNTGELFF. The CDR3 coding sequence is TGTGCCAGCAGCTTCGACAGAAACACCGGGGAGCTGTTTTTT. The full variable domain, its missing parts supplied by reference TRBV5-4 and TRBJ2-2, is ETGVTQSPTHLIKTRGQQVTLRCSSQSGHNTVSWYQQALGQGPQFIFQYYREEENGRGNFPPRFSGLQFPNYSSELNVNALELDDSALYLCASSFDRNTGELFFGEGSRLTVL.

V is TRBV29-1 and J is TRBJ2-7; the match to TRBD1 covers 9 bases. V lost 5 bases and J lost 0; bases outside the gene matches: 8. The CDR3 has 15 residues. Per germline, CDR1 SQVTM and CDR2 ANQGSEA. The CDR3 loop is CSVQGGTGPSYEQYF. For the CDR3, the DNA is TGCAGCGTTCAGGGCGGGACAGGGCCCTCCTACGAGCAGTACTTC.

The chain couples TRBV7-8 to TRBJ2-3; D perhaps matches TRBD2 (6 bases). The CDR3 totals 14 residues. Germline loops: CDR1 SGHVS, CDR2 FQNEAQ. With 5 bases removed from V and 10 bases from J, the gap between germline ends came to 19 bases. The CDR3 region is CASSPRTTLRAQYF. CDR3 bases: TGTGCCAGCAGCCCGCGGACTACCCTAAGGGCGCAGTATTTT.

This chain's CDR3 is CASSPGGEMVETQYF. CDR3 sequence (DNA): TGCGCCAGCAGCCCGGGGGGGGAGATGGTAGAGACCCAGTACTTC. The V gene is TRBV5-1, the J gene TRBJ2-5; 8 bases agree with TRBD2. This CDR3 has 15 amino acids. The V and J ends lost 4 bases and 4 bases, in that order; junction bases with no gene match: 9. Germline V gene lookup returns CDR1 SGHRS and CDR2 YFSETQ.

The chain is built from TRBV5-5 and TRBJ2-3, with TRBD2 as a possible D gene (5 bases). This CDR3 is 14 amino acids long. V was cut by 4 bases and J by 2 bases, with 11 bases left in between. Germline V gene lookup returns CDR1 SGHKS and CDR2 YYEKEE (reference sequence). The DNA for the CDR3 is TGTGCCAGCAGCCTCCGGGATTTCACAGATACGCAGTATTTT. Residues: CASSLRDFTDTQYF.

The genes are TRBV27 and TRBJ2-2, with 7 bases lining up with TRBD1. CDR1 and CDR2 from the germline V gene are MNHEY and SMNVEV (reference sequence). V lost 6 bases to trimming and J lost 2 bases; unmatched junction nucleotides: 6. CDR3 length: 15 amino acids. The CDR3 region has the DNA TGTGCCAGCAGCCCCGGGACAGATAACACCGGGGAGCTGTTTTTT. This translates into CASSPGTDNTGELFF.